What follows are 6 T cell receptor beta chains derived from one specimen sequenced in a study of T cells after yellow fever vaccination. A single record per CDR3 protein comes from TCRdb applying MiXCR to the 5' RACE reads. The table lists roughly 170,000 distinct CDR3 sequences, approximately 10% of them singletons. The input for sequencing was CD8+ T cells sorted from PBMCs, taken 45 days after the yellow fever booster vaccination. Receptor source: a man in his late teens or twenties who received the YFV17D yellow fever vaccine.

The V call is TRBV4-1, the J call TRBJ1-1; TRBD1 matches at 11 bases. There are 15 residues in the CDR3. V was clipped by 3 bases and J by 4 bases; unmatched bases: 4. CDR1 and CDR2 from the germline V gene are MGHRA and YSYEKL. Here the CDR3 reads CASSHPGTGGTEAFF. The CDR3 region has the DNA TGCGCCAGCAGCCACCCAGGGACAGGGGGCACTGAAGCTTTCTTT.

The sample holds many counts of this clonotype. The chain has TRBV7-2 and TRBJ2-2; no definite D call. V was clipped by 3 bases and J by 2 bases, with 10 bases between them. This CDR3 comprises 15 residues. Germline V gives CDR1 SGHTA, CDR2 FQGNSA. The CDR3 coding sequence is TGTGCCAGCAGCTTTATCCAGGTCAACACCGGGGAGCTGTTTTTT. It translates to CASSFIQVNTGELFF.

This clonotype was seen more than once but under ten times. V usage is TRBV6-5 and J usage is TRBJ1-5; no clear D gene. In germline, CDR1 is MNHEY, CDR2 SVGAGI. V dropped 6 bases and J dropped 6 bases, with 18 bases sitting between them. This CDR3 has 15 residues. The CDR3 coding sequence is TGTGCCAGCAGATTACGGGATGGTTCTAGTCAGCCCCAGCATTTT. Translating gives CASRLRDGSSQPQHF.

This clonotype was counted at least ten times. The chain is built from TRBV7-8 and TRBJ2-7; 7 nucleotides agree with TRBD2. The trim removed 3 bases at V and 0 bases at J, leaving 11 bases unmatched. Germline CDR1 is SGHVS and CDR2 is FQNEAQ. This CDR3 comprises 17 residues. The CDR3 protein is CASSLGEGQLASYEQYF. In nucleotides, the CDR3 is TGTGCCAGCAGCTTGGGGGAGGGGCAGCTAGCCTCCTACGAGCAGTACTTC.

This clonotype was seen a few times. The chain joins TRBV19 to TRBJ1-1; D might be TRBD1 (6 bases). This CDR3 region has 14 residues. The V end lost 5 bases, the J end lost 5 bases, and 15 bases lay between the germline ends. Germline V gene sequence: CDR1 LNHDA, CDR2 SQIVND (reference sequence). Written as DNA, the CDR3 is TGTGCCAGTAGTCCGGGGGCTACGGGAACTGAAGCTTTCTTT. It translates to CASSPGATGTEAFF.

The chain's CDR3 is CASSLFSLAETLTDTQYF. CDR3 nucleotides: TGTGCCAGCAGCTTATTTAGTCTAGCGGAGACACTCACAGATACGCAGTATTTT. The chain recombines TRBV7-9 with TRBJ2-3; 7 positions agree with TRBD2. This CDR3 is built from 18 residues. CDR1 is SEHNR and CDR2 is FQNEAQ in the germline V gene (reference sequence). V shed 2 bases, J shed 2 bases, and the junction held 13 bases outside the gene matches.